This TCR beta chain appears in the sequencing data of a study of T cell changes during pregnancy in multiple sclerosis. Germline V lookup: CDR1 MNHNS, CDR2 SASEGT. Deletions cut 2 bases from V and 8 bases from J, with 15 bases between. The CDR3 is 15 amino acids. Method: immunoSEQ multiplex PCR; TCRdb's copy keeps in-frame clones and lacks some. The table lists about 40,000 clones, around nine tenths of them singletons. Specimen: peripheral blood, collected in the first trimester of pregnancy. The origin of this receptor is a female donor in good health, enrolled as a control in a pregnancy study. The chain couples TRBV6-1 to TRBJ1-4; TRBD1 might be the D (6 bases). CDR3 protein: CASSEIPQGREKLFF. CDR3 DNA sequence: TGTGCCAGCAGTGAAATCCCACAGGGCCGGGAAAAACTGTTTTTT.